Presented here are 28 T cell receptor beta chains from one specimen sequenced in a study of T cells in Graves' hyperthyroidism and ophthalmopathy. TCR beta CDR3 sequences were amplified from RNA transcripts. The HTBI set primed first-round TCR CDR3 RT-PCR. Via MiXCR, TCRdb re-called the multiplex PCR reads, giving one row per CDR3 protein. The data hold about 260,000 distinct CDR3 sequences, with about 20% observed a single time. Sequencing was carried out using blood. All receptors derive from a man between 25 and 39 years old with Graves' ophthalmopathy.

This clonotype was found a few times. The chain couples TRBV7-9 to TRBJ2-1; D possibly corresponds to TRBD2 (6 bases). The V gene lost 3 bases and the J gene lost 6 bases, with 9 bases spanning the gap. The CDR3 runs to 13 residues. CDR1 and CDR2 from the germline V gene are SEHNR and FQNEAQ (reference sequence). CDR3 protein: CASSFGGINEQFF. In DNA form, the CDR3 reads TGTGCCAGCAGCTTCGGCGGGATCAATGAGCAGTTCTTC.

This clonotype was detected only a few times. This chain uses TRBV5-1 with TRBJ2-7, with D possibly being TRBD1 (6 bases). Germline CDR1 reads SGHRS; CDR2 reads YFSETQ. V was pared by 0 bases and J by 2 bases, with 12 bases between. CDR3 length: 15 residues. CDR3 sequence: CASSLERQATYEQYF. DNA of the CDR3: TGCGCCAGCAGCTTGGAGCGACAGGCCACCTACGAGCAGTACTTC.

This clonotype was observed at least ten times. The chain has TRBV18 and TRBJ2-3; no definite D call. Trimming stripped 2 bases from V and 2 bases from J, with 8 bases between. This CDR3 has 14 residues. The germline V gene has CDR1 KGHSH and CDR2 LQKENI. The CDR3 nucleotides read TGTGCCAGCTCACCATCGGCAGTCACAGATACGCAGTATTTT. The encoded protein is CASSPSAVTDTQYF.

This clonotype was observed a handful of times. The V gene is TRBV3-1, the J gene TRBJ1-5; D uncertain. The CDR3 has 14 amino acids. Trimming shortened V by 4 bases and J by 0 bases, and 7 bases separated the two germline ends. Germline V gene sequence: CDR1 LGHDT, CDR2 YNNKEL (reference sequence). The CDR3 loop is CASSRLHSNQPQHF. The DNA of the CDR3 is TGTGCCAGCAGCCGACTACATAGCAATCAGCCCCAGCATTTT.

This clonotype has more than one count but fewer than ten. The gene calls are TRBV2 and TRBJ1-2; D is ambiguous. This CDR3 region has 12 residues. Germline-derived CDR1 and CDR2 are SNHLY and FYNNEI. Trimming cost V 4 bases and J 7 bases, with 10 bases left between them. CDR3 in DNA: TGTGCCAGCAGTGTCAGAGTGGGTGGCTACACCTTC. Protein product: CASSVRVGGYTF.

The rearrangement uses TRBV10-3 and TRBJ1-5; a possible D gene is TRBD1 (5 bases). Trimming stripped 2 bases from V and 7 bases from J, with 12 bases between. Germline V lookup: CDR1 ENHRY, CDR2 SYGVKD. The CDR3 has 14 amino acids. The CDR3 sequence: CAISEGGARQPQHF. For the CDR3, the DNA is TGTGCCATCAGTGAGGGTGGGGCCCGCCAGCCCCAGCATTTT.

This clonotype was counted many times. As DNA, the CDR3 is TGTGCCAGCAGTTACCGGCCGGGACAGGGCGAGTTCTCCTATAATTCACCCCTCCACTTT. It yields the protein CASSYRPGQGEFSYNSPLHF. V usage is TRBV6-5 and J usage is TRBJ1-6; 9 nucleotides agree with TRBD1. Germline V lookup: CDR1 MNHEY, CDR2 SVGAGI. The junction had 11 bases not matched to a gene; V was cut back by 2 bases and J by 0 bases. This CDR3 has 20 amino acids.

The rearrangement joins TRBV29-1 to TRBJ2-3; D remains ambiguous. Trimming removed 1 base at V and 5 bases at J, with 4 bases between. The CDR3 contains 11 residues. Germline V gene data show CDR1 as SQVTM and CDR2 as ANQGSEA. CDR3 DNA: TGCAGCGTTGAAGGTCAAGATACGCAGTATTTT. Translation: CSVEGQDTQYF.

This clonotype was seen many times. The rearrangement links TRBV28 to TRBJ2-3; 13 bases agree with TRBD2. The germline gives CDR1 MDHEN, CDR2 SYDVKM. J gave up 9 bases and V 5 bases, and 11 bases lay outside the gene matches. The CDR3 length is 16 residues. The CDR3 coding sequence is TGTGCCAGCAGTCCCGGACTAGCGGGGGCAATTGCAACGCAGTATTTT. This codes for CASSPGLAGAIATQYF. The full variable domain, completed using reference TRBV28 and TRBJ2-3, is DVKVTQSSRYLVKRTGEKVFLECVQDMDHENMFWYRQDPGLGLRLIYFSYDVKMKEKGDIPEGYSVSREKKERFSLILESASTNQTSMYLCASSPGLAGAIATQYFGPGTRLTVL.

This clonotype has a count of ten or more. CDR3 loop: CASSPRRDTEAFF. CDR3 DNA sequence: TGTGCCAGCAGCCCCCGGCGTGACACTGAAGCTTTCTTT. The chain has TRBV9 and TRBJ1-1, with unresolved D. Germline V gene lookup returns CDR1 SGDLS and CDR2 YYNGEE. V was clipped by 4 bases and J by 3 bases, with 10 bases between them. CDR3 length: 13 amino acids.

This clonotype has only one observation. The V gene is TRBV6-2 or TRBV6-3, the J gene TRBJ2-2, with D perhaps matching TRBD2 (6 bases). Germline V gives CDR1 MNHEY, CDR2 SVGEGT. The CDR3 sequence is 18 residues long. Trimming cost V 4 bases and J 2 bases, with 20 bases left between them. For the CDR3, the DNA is TGTGCCAGCAGTTCCCCGGTGTTTGCAGGGACTAACACCGGGGAGCTGTTTTTT. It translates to CASSSPVFAGTNTGELFF.

The CDR3 nucleotides read TGTGCCAGCAGTGCCCAGGGGGACGGGCAGCCCCAGCATTTT. Its protein product is CASSAQGDGQPQHF. The chain couples TRBV2 to TRBJ1-5; 7 bases line up with TRBD1. J gave up 7 bases and V 4 bases, and 7 bases lay outside the gene matches. The CDR3 totals 14 residues. Germline-derived CDR1 and CDR2 are SNHLY and FYNNEI.

CDR3 in amino acids: CSAKKRDLSYNEQFF. The CDR3 coding sequence is TGCAGTGCTAAAAAGCGGGACCTCTCCTACAATGAGCAGTTCTTC. The chain employs TRBV20-1 and TRBJ2-1, with 7 bases aligning to TRBD2. Germline CDR1 DFQATT, CDR2 SNEGSKA (reference sequence). The CDR3 is 15 residues long. J lost 0 bases, V lost 4 bases, and 6 bases had no gene match.

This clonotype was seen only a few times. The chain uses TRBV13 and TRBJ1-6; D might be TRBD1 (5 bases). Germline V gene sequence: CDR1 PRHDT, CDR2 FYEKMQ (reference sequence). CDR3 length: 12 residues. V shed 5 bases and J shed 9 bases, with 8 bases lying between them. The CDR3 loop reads CASSQGGSPLHF. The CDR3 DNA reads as TGTGCCAGCAGCCAGGGAGGTTCACCCCTCCACTTT.

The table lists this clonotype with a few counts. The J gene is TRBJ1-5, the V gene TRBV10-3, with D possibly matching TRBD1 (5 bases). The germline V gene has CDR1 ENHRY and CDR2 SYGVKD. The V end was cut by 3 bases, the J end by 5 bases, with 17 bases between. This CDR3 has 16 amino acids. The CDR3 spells CAISDVSGRTDQPQHF. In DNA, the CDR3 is TGTGCCATCAGTGATGTTTCAGGGAGGACTGATCAGCCCCAGCATTTT.

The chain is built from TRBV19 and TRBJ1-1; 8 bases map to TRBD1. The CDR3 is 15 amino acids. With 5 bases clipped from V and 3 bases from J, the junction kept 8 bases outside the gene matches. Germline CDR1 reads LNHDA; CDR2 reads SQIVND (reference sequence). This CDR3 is CASSPRTGLHTEAFF. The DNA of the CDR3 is TGTGCCAGTAGTCCGCGGACAGGGCTTCACACTGAAGCTTTCTTT.

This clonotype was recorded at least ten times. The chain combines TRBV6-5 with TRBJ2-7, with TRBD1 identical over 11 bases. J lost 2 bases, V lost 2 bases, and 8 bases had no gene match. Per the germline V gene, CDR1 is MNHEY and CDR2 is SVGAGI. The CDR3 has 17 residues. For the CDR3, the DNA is TGTGCCAGCAGTTACGATTTTAGGGGACAGGGGGCCTACGAGCAGTACTTC. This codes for CASSYDFRGQGAYEQYF.

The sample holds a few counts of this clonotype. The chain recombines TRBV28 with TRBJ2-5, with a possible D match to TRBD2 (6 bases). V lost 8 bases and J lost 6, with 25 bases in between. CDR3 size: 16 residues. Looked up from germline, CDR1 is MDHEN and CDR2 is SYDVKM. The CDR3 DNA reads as TGTGCCAGCTCAAGACGTCCTACGGGGGACGGGAAGACCCAGTACTTC. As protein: CASSRRPTGDGKTQYF.

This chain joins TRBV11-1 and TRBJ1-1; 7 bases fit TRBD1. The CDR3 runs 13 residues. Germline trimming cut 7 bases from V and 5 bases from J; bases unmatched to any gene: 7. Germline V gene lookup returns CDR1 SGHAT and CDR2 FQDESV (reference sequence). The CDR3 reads CASKGAPGTEAFF. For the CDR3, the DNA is TGTGCCAGCAAGGGGGCACCGGGTACTGAAGCTTTCTTT.

In DNA, the CDR3 is TGTGCCAGCAGCGGGGTTTCGGGGAATTCACCCCTCCACTTT. As protein: CASSGVSGNSPLHF. V usage is TRBV9 and J usage is TRBJ1-6; the D is unclear. V lost 3 bases to trimming and J lost 7 bases, with 11 bases between them. The CDR3 sequence is 14 residues long. CDR1 and CDR2 from the germline V gene are SGDLS and YYNGEE.

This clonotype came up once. DNA for the CDR3: TGTGCCAGCAGCCCTCCATACGGGGGTGATTTAGGTGCTAGCACAGATACGCAGTATTTT. Protein sequence: CASSPPYGGDLGASTDTQYF. The rearrangement links TRBV6-1 to TRBJ2-3, with D tentatively TRBD2 (6 bases). The V and J ends lost 6 bases and 0 bases respectively, with 28 bases between them. Germline loops: CDR1 MNHNS, CDR2 SASEGT. The CDR3 sequence is 20 residues long.

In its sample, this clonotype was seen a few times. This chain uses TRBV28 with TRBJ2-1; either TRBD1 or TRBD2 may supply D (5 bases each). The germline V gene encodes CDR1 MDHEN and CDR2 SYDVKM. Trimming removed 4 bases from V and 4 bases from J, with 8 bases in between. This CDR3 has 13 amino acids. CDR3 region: CASSWDLYNEQFF. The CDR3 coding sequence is TGTGCCAGCAGTTGGGACCTTTACAATGAGCAGTTCTTC.

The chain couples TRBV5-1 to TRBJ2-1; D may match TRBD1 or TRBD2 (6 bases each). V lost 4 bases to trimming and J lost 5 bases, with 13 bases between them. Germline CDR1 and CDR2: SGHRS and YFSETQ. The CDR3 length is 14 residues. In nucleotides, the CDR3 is TGCGCCAGCAGCGGGGGGCAGGGCCACAATGAGCAGTTCTTC. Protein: CASSGGQGHNEQFF.

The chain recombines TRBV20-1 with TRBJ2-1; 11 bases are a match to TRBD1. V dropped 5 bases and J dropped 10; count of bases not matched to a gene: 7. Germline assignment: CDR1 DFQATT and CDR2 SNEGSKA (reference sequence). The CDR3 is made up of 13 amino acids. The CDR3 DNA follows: TGCAGTGCTCCTCGGACAGGGGGCAACGAGCAGTTCTTC. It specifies CSAPRTGGNEQFF.

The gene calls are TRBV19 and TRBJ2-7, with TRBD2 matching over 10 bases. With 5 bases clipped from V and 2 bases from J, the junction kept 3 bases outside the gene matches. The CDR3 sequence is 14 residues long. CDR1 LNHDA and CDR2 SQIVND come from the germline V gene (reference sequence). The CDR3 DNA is TGTGCCAGTAGTCCGAGCGGGAGGGCCTACGAGCAGTACTTC. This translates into CASSPSGRAYEQYF.

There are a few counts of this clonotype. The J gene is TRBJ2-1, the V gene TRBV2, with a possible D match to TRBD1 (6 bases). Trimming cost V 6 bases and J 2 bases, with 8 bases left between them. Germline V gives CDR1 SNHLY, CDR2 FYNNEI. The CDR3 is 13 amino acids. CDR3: CASRDSAYNEQFF. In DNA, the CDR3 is TGTGCCAGCAGGGACAGTGCCTACAATGAGCAGTTCTTC.

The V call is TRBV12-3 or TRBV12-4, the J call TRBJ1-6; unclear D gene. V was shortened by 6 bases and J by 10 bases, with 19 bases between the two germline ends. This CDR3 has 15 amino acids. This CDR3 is CASSPTRAPGSPLHF. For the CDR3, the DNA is TGTGCCAGCAGCCCCACCCGGGCCCCCGGGTCACCCCTCCACTTT.

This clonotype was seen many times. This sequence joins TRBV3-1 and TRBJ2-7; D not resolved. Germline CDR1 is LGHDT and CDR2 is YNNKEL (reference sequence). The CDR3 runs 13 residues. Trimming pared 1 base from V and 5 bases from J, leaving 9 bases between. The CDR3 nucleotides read TGTGCCAGCAGCCAAGCCGTGCAGAACGAGCAGTACTTC. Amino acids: CASSQAVQNEQYF.